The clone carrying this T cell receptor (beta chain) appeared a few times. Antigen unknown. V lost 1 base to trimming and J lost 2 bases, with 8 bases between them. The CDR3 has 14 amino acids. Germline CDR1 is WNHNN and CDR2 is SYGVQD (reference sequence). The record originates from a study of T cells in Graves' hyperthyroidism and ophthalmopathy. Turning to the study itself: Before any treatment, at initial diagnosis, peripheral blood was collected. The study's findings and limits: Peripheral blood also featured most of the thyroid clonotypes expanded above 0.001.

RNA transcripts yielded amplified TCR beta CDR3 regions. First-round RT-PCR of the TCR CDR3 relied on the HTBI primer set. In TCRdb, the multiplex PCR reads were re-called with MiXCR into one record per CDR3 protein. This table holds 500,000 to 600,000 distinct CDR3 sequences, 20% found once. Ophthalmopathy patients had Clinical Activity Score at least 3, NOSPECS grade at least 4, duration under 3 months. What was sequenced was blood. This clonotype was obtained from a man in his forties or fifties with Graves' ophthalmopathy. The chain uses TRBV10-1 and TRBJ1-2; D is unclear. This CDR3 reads CASSEYSSNYGYTF. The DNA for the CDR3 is TGCGCCAGCAGTGAGTACAGTTCCAACTATGGCTACACCTTC.